The entry that follows covers one T cell receptor (beta chain) sequence. Its antigen remains unidentified. No clone much larger than this one lies a single base away; base qualities are absent. Measured from the cysteine to the phenylalanine, the CDR3 is 15 residues long. Only CDR3 DNA is held: 45 bases, read in frame from base 1. CDR1 and CDR2 were assigned from the germline V gene as ENHRY and SYGVKD. V is cut by 4 bases and J by 0 bases, and the space between the germline ends is 9 bases. The data are from a study of blood T cell repertoires in COVID-19 (dated by TCRdb to between 2020 and 2021). In the study overall: Samples from collaborators originated in the United States, Italy and Spain and spanned both the acute and convalescent phases of COVID-19. The material from the prospective study consisted of cDNA or gDNA derived from T cells, B-cell-depleted T cells, or PBMCs. Subjects who had been exposed to COVID-19, were actively infected with it, or had recovered from it provided the deeply sampled blood TCRbeta repertoires that made up the dataset. The repertoires were released in a freely available public database meant as a resource for research on the immune response to SARS-CoV-2. Samples came from the ongoing ImmuneRACE study (first 160 participants) plus 1,254 subjects from 6 global collaborators. Nearly every sample came with metadata listing a de-identified subject ID, COVID-19 status, age in years and sex. Where available, HLA class I and class II types were taken from metadata supplied by the sample provider and were not determined by assay-based typing. Findings and caveats that apply to the study as a whole: How much clinical and demographic metadata was included differed by source and by participant, and the metadata was provided uncurated.

TCRbeta CDR3 regions were amplified from genomic DNA using the immunoSEQ Assay, a bias-controlled multiplex PCR. The original pipeline was this. The number of nucleated cells in each sample was estimated from the amplification of reference gene primers within the assay. Sequence reads were collapsed and filtered to measure the absolute abundance of every unique TCRbeta CDR3 rearrangement. For each sample, productive Simpson clonality was calculated as the square root of Simpson's diversity index across productive rearrangements. Here the immuneACCESS table is served through TCRdb, limited to in-frame sequences with V and J called. Missing clones are a known gap in these copies; in checked studies unresolved V genes cover under half, and the rest lacks a known reason. That table gives V, J and clone size, and the DNA gave D and trimming. The sample table shows fewer than 250,000 clones, and around 85% are seen once. 0.8% to 0.95% of the sample goes to the ten largest clones.

At one collaborating source in Seattle, patients were enrolled during active infection and were followed longitudinally through the course of disease. Each collaborating institution followed its own protocols to collect whole blood in K2EDTA tubes. For TCRbeta analysis, collaborators shipped samples as frozen whole blood, isolated PBMCs, or DNA extracted from either of those sample types. This sequence uses TRBV10-3 and TRBJ1-4; possibly the D gene is TRBD1, per 5 matching bases. The clonotype comes from a man aged 60 to 75 with COVID-19, enrolled during active disease. The sample taken for sequencing was peripheral blood. CDR3 region: CAISGTQATNEKLFF. The DNA sequence reads TGTGCCATCAGTGGAACACAGGCAACTAATGAAAAACTGTTTTTT.